Shown below are 15 T cell receptor beta chains from a single sample sequenced in a study of blood T cell repertoires in COVID-19. Assay used: immunoSEQ multiplex PCR; TCRdb lists only in-frame clones, some missing. The table lists roughly 140,000 clones, over 60% of them singletons, with around 3.4% in the top ten. Sequencing was carried out using peripheral blood. The receptors were gathered from a woman of 80 years or more with acute or convalescent COVID-19.

This clone was recorded only once. The genes are TRBV7-9 and TRBJ1-3; the match to TRBD1 covers 7 bases. Losses at the gene ends were 6 bases for V and 7 bases for J; bases not matched to a gene: 9. Looked up from germline, CDR1 is SEHNR and CDR2 is FQNEAQ (reference sequence). This CDR3 is built from 14 residues. In DNA form, the CDR3 reads TGTGCCAGCAGTTCTGGGACAGTCGCGAACACCATATATTTT. Translated: CASSSGTVANTIYF.

The chain links TRBV5-8 to TRBJ1-4; 8 bases align to TRBD1. Per the germline V gene, CDR1 is SGHTS and CDR2 is YDEGEE. Losses at the gene ends were 4 bases for V and 7 bases for J; bases not matched to a gene: 12. This CDR3 is 16 amino acids long. This CDR3 reads CASSPRTDRGGEKLFF. The CDR3 DNA follows: TGTGCCAGCAGCCCACGAACCGACAGGGGCGGTGAAAAACTGTTTTTT.

V is TRBV24-1 and J is TRBJ1-5; the D gene is possibly TRBD1 (6 bases). Trimming left V 5 bases short and J 9 bases short, with 16 bases between. Germline-derived CDR1 and CDR2 are KGHDR and SFDVKD. The length of the CDR3 is 14 residues. The CDR3 reads CATSGGGLRGPQHF. DNA of the CDR3: TGTGCCACCAGTGGCGGGGGGCTACGGGGGCCCCAGCATTTT.

In DNA form, the CDR3 reads TGTGCCAGCAGTACTCAGGGGAATAGCAATCAGCCCCAGCATTTT. Amino acid sequence: CASSTQGNSNQPQHF. The rearrangement uses TRBV2 and TRBJ1-5; possible D gene TRBD1, 6 bases. The ends were cut back, 5 bases at V and 0 bases at J, with 11 bases in the middle. CDR3 length: 15 residues. Germline lookup yields CDR1 SNHLY and CDR2 FYNNEI. The whole variable domain, remainder taken from reference TRBV2 and TRBJ1-5, is EPEVTQTPSHQVTQMGQEVILRCVPISNHLYFYWYRQILGQKVEFLVSFYNNEISEKSEIFDDQFSVERPDGSNFTLKIRSTKLEDSAMYFCASSTQGNSNQPQHFGDGTRLSIL.

The chain recombines TRBV27 with TRBJ1-2, with TRBD1 as a possible D gene (6 bases). Germline V gives CDR1 MNHEY, CDR2 SMNVEV (reference sequence). The CDR3 loop spans 14 amino acids. The V end was cut by 1 base, the J end by 3 bases, with 9 bases between. The CDR3 DNA sequence: TGTGCCAGCAGTTTATGGGGGCGCGACTATGGCTACACCTTC. Translated, it gives CASSLWGRDYGYTF.

This clone was picked up one time. The chain joins TRBV11-1 to TRBJ1-3, with D tentatively TRBD1 (5 bases). Looked up from germline, CDR1 is SGHAT and CDR2 is FQDESV (reference sequence). This CDR3 is 16 amino acids long. V gave up 5 bases and J gave up 8 bases, with 22 bases separating them. The DNA of the CDR3 is TGTGCCAGCAGCCGATTAACAGGCTCCCCGTCGGACACCATATATTTT. This gives the protein CASSRLTGSPSDTIYF.

The chain carries TRBV19 and TRBJ1-2; perhaps TRBD1 as D (5 bases). In germline, CDR1 is LNHDA, CDR2 SQIVND (reference sequence). CDR3 length equals 15 residues. V dropped 4 bases and J dropped 1 base, with 13 bases sitting between them. The CDR3 loop is CASSTQSQGNYGYTF. CDR3 DNA sequence: TGTGCCAGTAGTACCCAGTCCCAGGGTAACTATGGCTACACCTTC.

The CDR3 region is CASSSSDGRNTIYF. Written as DNA, the CDR3 is TGTGCCAGCAGCTCCAGCGACGGCCGAAACACCATATATTTT. The rearrangement uses TRBV7-2 and TRBJ1-3; D is unresolved. Per the germline V gene, CDR1 is SGHTA and CDR2 is FQGNSA. V shed 4 bases and J shed 5 bases, with 12 bases lying between them. This CDR3 is built from 14 residues.

This chain uses TRBV7-2 with TRBJ2-3; a weak D match, TRBD2 (5 bases). In germline, CDR1 is SGHTA, CDR2 FQGNSA. With 2 bases removed from V and 7 bases from J, the gap between germline ends came to 10 bases. The CDR3 consists of 13 residues. The DNA of the CDR3 is TGTGCCAGCAGCTTACCTGGACTTAATACGCAGTATTTT. Amino acids: CASSLPGLNTQYF.

The chain joins TRBV14 to TRBJ1-2, with a tentative D call TRBD1 (5 bases). V lost 1 base and J lost 3, with 12 bases in between. The CDR3 extends over 15 amino acids. Germline V gives CDR1 SGHDN, CDR2 FVKESK. CDR3 sequence: CASSQGWGRDYGYTF. The CDR3 DNA reads TGTGCCAGCAGCCAAGGCTGGGGCCGGGACTATGGCTACACCTTC. Filled out from reference TRBV14 and TRBJ1-2, the complete variable domain reads EAGVTQFPSHSVIEKGQTVTLRCDPISGHDNLYWYRRVMGKEIKFLLHFVKESKQDESGMPNNRFLAERTGGTYSTLKVQPAELEDSGVYFCASSQGWGRDYGYTFGSGTRLTVV.

This chain joins TRBV19 and TRBJ1-1, with 8 nucleotides matching TRBD1. V was clipped by 5 bases and J by 2 bases; unmatched bases: 4. The CDR3 has 14 amino acids. Germline lookup yields CDR1 LNHDA and CDR2 SQIVND (reference sequence). CDR3 nucleotides: TGTGCCAGTAGTCCACAGGGGGGAAACACTGAAGCTTTCTTT. This codes for CASSPQGGNTEAFF.

Comment on this clone: An end of the junction differs from the germline gene, which may be a read error. The sample holds other DNA sequences that translate to the same CDR3. The J gene is TRBJ2-7, the V gene TRBV7-8; D is perhaps TRBD2 (5 bases). Looked up from germline, CDR1 is SGHVS and CDR2 is FQNEAQ. This CDR3 region has 15 residues. The CDR3 region has the DNA TGCGCCAGCAGCGGCCAGAGGTTTAAACCCTACGAGCAGTACTTC. This translates into CASSGQRFKPYEQYF.

The genes are TRBV7-2 and TRBJ2-1; perhaps TRBD1 as D (5 bases). This CDR3 is built from 14 residues. Looked up from germline, CDR1 is SGHTA and CDR2 is FQGNSA. V lost 7 bases to trimming and J lost 9 bases, with 19 bases between them. CDR3 in DNA: TGTGCCAGCACTCTAAGGGGTAGAAAGGGTGAGCAGTTCTTC. Amino acid sequence: CASTLRGRKGEQFF. Supplemented by reference TRBV7-2 and TRBJ2-1, the full variable domain reads GAGVSQSPSNKVTEKGKDVELRCDPISGHTALYWYRQSLGQGLEFLIYFQGNSAPDKSGLPSDRFSAERTGGSVSTLTIQRTQQEDSAVYLCASTLRGRKGEQFFGPGTRLTVL.

The chain employs TRBV3-1 (or the pseudogene TRBV3-2) and TRBJ2-5; 9 bases map to TRBD2. This CDR3 comprises 15 residues. Trimming removed 1 base from V and 5 bases from J; junction bases left unmatched: 5. In germline, CDR1 is LGHDT, CDR2 YNNKEL (reference sequence). In DNA form, the CDR3 reads TGTGCCAGCAGCCAAGTAGCGGGAGCTGGGGAGACCCAGTACTTC. Translated: CASSQVAGAGETQYF.

The chain combines TRBV19 with TRBJ1-5; D gene ambiguous. CDR3 length: 15 amino acids. Germline values: CDR1 LNHDA, CDR2 SQIVND (reference sequence). V lost 5 bases to trimming and J lost 11 bases, with 22 bases between them. CDR3 sequence reads: CASSPTGTHRGSQHF. The CDR3 DNA sequence: TGTGCCAGTAGTCCCACCGGAACCCACAGAGGGTCCCAGCATTTT.